This entry is about one TCR beta chain. Sequencing used immunoSEQ multiplex PCR; TCRdb keeps in-frame clones, though not all of them. The top ten hold 0.85% to 1% of the sample, which has about 1.1 million clones, 60% to 85% seen once. The data were obtained in a study of shared clonotypes between healthy human individuals. V was trimmed by 0 bases and J by 5 bases, leaving 9 bases between them. The CDR3 extends over 14 amino acids. The germline gives CDR1 MNHEY, CDR2 SVGAGI. The sequenced sample consisted of memory CD4+ T cells from PBMCs. Described subset: CD45RA-negative fraction. The TCR sequence derives from a man between 18 and 35 years old in good health. Some clones in this sample may be carry-over from other donors' samples. This chain connects TRBV6-5 to TRBJ2-3, with D perhaps being TRBD1 or TRBD2 (5 bases each). CDR3 in amino acids: CASSYSPGRDTQYF. CDR3 nucleotides: TGTGCCAGCAGTTACTCCCCAGGGAGAGATACGCAGTATTTT.